Listed below are T cell receptor beta chains from one sample, sequenced in a study of T cell responses to AZD1222 COVID-19 vaccine. The method was immunoSEQ multiplex PCR; TCRdb's version includes in-frame clones alone and lacks a portion of them. The repertoire holds some 140,000 clones, over 90% seen once, with about 0.91% in the top ten. Material: peripheral blood, obtained on day 0 of AZD1222 vaccination. These receptors all stem from an adult in good health. Both conserved end residues are part of each CDR3. The D gene is left open where the match is weak. Clone sizes are given selectively: once, few, many, or a class where the clone is expanded.

J gene | clone size | V gene | D gene | CDR3 protein | CDR3 DNA
TRBJ1-2 | . | TRBV7-2 | . | CASSLPHGVSYGYTF | TGTGCCAGCAGCTTACCGCACGGGGTTAGCTATGGCTACACCTTC
TRBJ2-4 | . | TRBV5-6 | TRBD1 | CASSIPGQLAKNIQYF | TGTGCCAGCAGCATACCGGGACAGCTAGCCAAAAACATTCAGTACTTC
TRBJ2-3 | . | TRBV2 | TRBD2 | CASALAGNTQYF | TGTGCCAGCGCCCTAGCGGGAAATACGCAGTATTTT
TRBJ1-4 | once | TRBV7-6 | TRBD1 | CASSLGQGANEKLFF | TGTGCCAGCAGCTTAGGGCAGGGGGCTAATGAAAAACTGTTTTTT
TRBJ2-6 | few | TRBV18 | TRBD1 | CASSQDRVSGANVLTF | TGTGCCAGCTCGCAGGACAGGGTGTCTGGGGCCAACGTCCTGACTTTC
TRBJ1-3 | . | TRBV7-6 | TRBD1 | CASSNSGGGNTIYF | TGTGCCAGCAGTAATTCAGGGGGCGGAAACACCATATATTTT
TRBJ1-3 | . | TRBV10-2 | TRBD1 | CATLDRTSGNTIYF | TGCGCCACCTTGGACAGGACCTCTGGAAACACCATATATTTT
TRBJ2-3 | . | TRBV9 | . | CASTKIGEGADTQYF | TGTGCCAGCACCAAAATTGGGGAGGGGGCAGATACGCAGTATTTT
TRBJ1-1 | . | TRBV12-3/TRBV12-4 | . | CASSLSANWAFF | TGTGCCAGCAGTTTATCCGCAAACTGGGCTTTCTTT
TRBJ2-1 | . | TRBV5-1 | . | CASSPAGTHVAEQFF | TGCGCCAGCAGCCCGGCCGGGACTCACGTCGCTGAGCAGTTCTTC
TRBJ2-7 | . | TRBV5-6 | . | CASSLAGHEQYF | TGTGCCAGCAGCTTGGCAGGCCACGAGCAGTACTTC
TRBJ1-2 | once | TRBV5-1 | . | CASSFGGVSYGYTF | TGCGCCAGCAGCTTCGGAGGGGTTAGCTATGGCTACACCTTC
TRBJ1-3 | . | TRBV27 | TRBD1 | CANPGQGNPGNTIYF | TGTGCCAACCCGGGACAGGGAAACCCTGGAAACACCATATATTTT
TRBJ1-5 | . | TRBV7-9 | . | CASSFGGAGQPQHF | TGTGCCAGCAGCTTTGGGGGGGCAGGTCAGCCCCAGCATTTT
TRBJ1-2 | . | TRBV19 | . | CASSGSRALRGYTF | TGTGCCAGTAGTGGCAGCAGGGCGCTACGAGGCTACACCTTC
TRBJ1-2 | once | TRBV6-5 | . | CASSYWYGGNGYTF | TGTGCCAGCAGTTACTGGTACGGGGGAAATGGCTACACCTTC
TRBJ2-5 | . | TRBV12-3/TRBV12-4 | . | CASGSRSPQYF | TGTGCCAGCGGGTCGCGCTCCCCCCAGTACTTC
TRBJ2-7 | . | TRBV19 | . | CASAYSPVPGVEQYF | TGTGCCAGTGCCTATTCCCCGGTTCCGGGAGTGGAGCAGTACTTC
TRBJ2-5 | . | TRBV6-5 | TRBD1 | CASSTGQGSRETQYF | TGTGCCAGCAGCACGGGACAGGGCAGTAGGGAGACCCAGTACTTC
TRBJ2-7 | . | TRBV7-2 | TRBD1 | CASSLVAGQGAYEQYF | TGTGCCAGCAGCTTAGTCGCGGGACAGGGGGCCTACGAGCAGTACTTC
TRBJ1-2 | once | TRBV4-1 | . | CASSQDLKGLYGYTF | TGCGCCAGCAGCCAAGATCTTAAGGGGCTCTATGGCTACACCTTC
TRBJ1-1 | . | TRBV2 | TRBD1 | CASSDGQGNTEAFF | TGTGCCAGCAGTGACGGACAGGGGAACACTGAAGCTTTCTTT
TRBJ1-2 | . | TRBV18 | . | CASSPRTSNYGYTF | TGTGCCAGCTCACCCAGAACCTCTAACTATGGCTACACCTTC
TRBJ1-5 | . | TRBV15 | . | CATAHRTYSNQPQHF | TGTGCCACCGCTCACCGAACTTATAGCAATCAGCCCCAGCATTTT
TRBJ1-2 | . | TRBV19 | TRBD1 | CASSTADRIRSNYGYTF | TGTGCCAGTAGTACGGCGGACAGGATTCGATCGAACTATGGCTACACCTTC
TRBJ2-5 | . | TRBV2 | . | CASSATLEPETQYF | TGTGCCAGCAGTGCGACACTAGAACCAGAGACCCAGTACTTC
TRBJ2-7 | . | TRBV10-3 | . | CAISGSNAHYEQYF | TGTGCCATCAGTGGGTCAAACGCGCACTACGAGCAGTACTTC
TRBJ1-2 | . | TRBV6-5 | TRBD1 | CASSPTGPYGYTF | TGTGCCAGCAGTCCGACAGGGCCCTATGGCTACACCTTC
TRBJ2-3 | . | TRBV19 | . | CASSIDHQGEKTQYF | TGTGCCAGTAGTATAGATCATCAAGGGGAGAAAACGCAGTATTTT
TRBJ2-7 | . | TRBV5-1 | . | CASSLAGYPYEQYF | TGCGCCAGCAGCTTGGCCGGGTACCCCTACGAGCAGTACTTC
TRBJ1-1 | . | TRBV6-1 | . | CASRLGPNTEAFF | TGTGCCAGCAGGCTTGGCCCCAACACTGAAGCTTTCTTT
TRBJ1-2 | few | TRBV19 | TRBD1 | CASSIVRDRHGYTF | TGTGCCAGTAGTATAGTCCGGGACAGACATGGCTACACCTTC
TRBJ2-3 | . | TRBV7-9 | TRBD1 | CASSPTLDRGQDTQYF | TGTGCCAGCAGCCCAACCCTAGACAGGGGGCAGGATACGCAGTATTTT
TRBJ2-2 | . | TRBV9 | TRBD2 | CASSARTRRELFF | TGTGCCAGCAGCGCGCGGACTAGACGGGAGCTGTTTTTT
TRBJ2-3 | . | TRBV5-1 | . | CASSRLEGGGGTQYF | TGCGCCAGCAGCCGATTAGAAGGTGGTGGAGGTACGCAGTATTTT
TRBJ1-2 | . | TRBV6-5 | TRBD1 | CASSQGQNYGYTF | TGTGCCAGCAGCCAGGGACAGAACTATGGCTACACCTTC
TRBJ1-2 | . | TRBV7-9 | . | CASSLEGGYTF | TGTGCCAGCAGCTTAGAAGGCGGCTACACCTTC
TRBJ1-2 | . | TRBV12-3/TRBV12-4 | . | CASSLRGYGYTF | TGTGCCAGCAGTTTACGTGGCTATGGCTACACCTTC
TRBJ2-1 | once | TRBV7-6 | . | CASSFSRSAEQFF | TGTGCCAGCAGCTTTAGCAGGTCGGCGGAGCAGTTCTTC
TRBJ1-3 | . | TRBV6-5 | . | CASSFSDRGNTIYF | TGTGCCAGCAGTTTTTCGGACAGAGGAAACACCATATATTTT
TRBJ1-1 | . | TRBV9 | TRBD1 | CASSVWTGVNTEAFF | TGTGCCAGCAGCGTGTGGACAGGGGTGAACACTGAAGCTTTCTTT
TRBJ1-5 | . | TRBV27 | . | CASSLGGDQPQHF | TGTGCCAGCAGTTTGGGGGGGGACCAGCCCCAGCATTTT
TRBJ1-2 | . | TRBV6-5 | . | CASSYRRIEYYGYTF | TGTGCCAGCAGTTACCGGCGGATCGAATACTATGGCTACACCTTC
TRBJ2-1 | . | TRBV7-9 | . | CASSLNGLNEQFF | TGTGCCAGCAGCTTAAACGGTCTAAATGAGCAGTTCTTC
TRBJ1-1 | few | TRBV3-1/TRBV3-2 | . | CASGNSDTEAFF | TGTGCCAGCGGAAACAGTGATACTGAAGCTTTCTTT
TRBJ1-5 | once | TRBV12-5 | TRBD1 | CASGPPGTGDQPQHF | TGTGCTAGTGGTCCCCCCGGGACAGGGGATCAGCCCCAGCATTTT
TRBJ2-1 | . | TRBV5-4 | . | CASSSSDEQFF | TGTGCCAGCAGCTCCTCGGATGAGCAGTTCTTC
TRBJ2-3 | . | TRBV2 | . | CASFGPTSTDTQYF | TGTGCCAGCTTTGGCCCCACTAGCACAGATACGCAGTATTTT
TRBJ2-7 | . | TRBV2 | . | CASSARGREVYEQYF | TGTGCCAGCAGTGCGAGGGGTAGGGAGGTCTACGAGCAGTACTTC
TRBJ1-1 | few | TRBV2 | . | CASIRTVVGNTEAFF | TGTGCCAGCATAAGGACGGTGGTTGGGAACACTGAAGCTTTCTTT
TRBJ1-5 | . | TRBV30 | . | CAWSPRGRQPQHF | TGTGCCTGGAGTCCCAGAGGTCGTCAGCCCCAGCATTTT
TRBJ2-7 | . | TRBV19 | . | CASSNSGLPYEQYF | TGTGCCAGTAGTAACTCGGGACTGCCCTACGAGCAGTACTTC
TRBJ2-3 | . | TRBV10-1 | TRBD2 | CASSSSGVTDTQYF | TGCGCCAGCAGTAGTAGCGGGGTGACAGATACGCAGTATTTT
TRBJ1-4 | . | TRBV6-5 | TRBD1 | CASSYTGAAGEKLFF | TGTGCCAGCAGTTACACAGGGGCAGCGGGTGAAAAACTGTTTTTT
TRBJ2-3 | once | TRBV27 | TRBD2 | CASSLDGPSGGRDTQYF | TGTGCCAGCAGTCTCGATGGTCCTAGCGGGGGTAGAGATACGCAGTATTTT
TRBJ2-3 | . | TRBV12-3/TRBV12-4 | . | CASSFAMDDTQYF | TGTGCCAGCAGTTTCGCCATGGACGATACGCAGTATTTT
TRBJ1-6 | . | TRBV2 | . | CASTLLQGLNSPLHF | TGTGCCAGCACCCTCTTACAGGGCCTCAATTCACCCCTCCACTTT
TRBJ1-2 | . | TRBV18 | . | CASSPRSDDLNYGYTF | TGTGCCAGCTCACCTCGGTCAGACGATCTTAACTATGGCTACACCTTC
TRBJ1-6 | . | TRBV7-2 | . | CASSLSPTPGLQSPLHF | TGTGCCAGCAGCTTAAGCCCGACACCAGGGTTGCAATCACCCCTCCACTTT